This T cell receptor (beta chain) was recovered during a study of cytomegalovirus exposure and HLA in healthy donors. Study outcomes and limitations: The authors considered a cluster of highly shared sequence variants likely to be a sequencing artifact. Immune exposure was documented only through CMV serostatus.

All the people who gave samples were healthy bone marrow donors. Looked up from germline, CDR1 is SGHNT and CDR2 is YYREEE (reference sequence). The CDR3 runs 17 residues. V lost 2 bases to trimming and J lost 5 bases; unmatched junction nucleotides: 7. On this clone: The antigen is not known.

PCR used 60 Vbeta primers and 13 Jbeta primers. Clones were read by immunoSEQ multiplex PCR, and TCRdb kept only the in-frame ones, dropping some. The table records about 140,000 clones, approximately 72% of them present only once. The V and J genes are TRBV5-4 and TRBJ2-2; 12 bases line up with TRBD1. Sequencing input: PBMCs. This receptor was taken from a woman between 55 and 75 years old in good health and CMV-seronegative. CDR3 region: CASSFPGTGGGTGELFF. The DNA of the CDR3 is TGTGCCAGCAGCTTTCCCGGGACAGGGGGCGGGACCGGGGAGCTGTTTTTT.